Listed here are 11 T cell receptor beta chains from one sample, sequenced in a study of shared clonotypes between healthy human individuals. The table came from immunoSEQ multiplex PCR; TCRdb's copy has only in-frame clones and leaves some out. The sample carries nearly 2 million clones, just under 95% recorded once. The naive CD8 fraction comprised CD45RO-negative cells positively selected for CCR7 and excluded terminally differentiated effector memory CD45RA+ cells. Specimen: naive CD8+ T cells sorted from blood. Receptors were obtained from a man aged 18 to 30 in good health.

For this clone: The sample holds other DNA sequences that translate to the same CDR3. The rearrangement joins TRBV28 to TRBJ1-1, with a possible D match to TRBD1 (6 bases). Germline-derived CDR1 and CDR2 are MDHEN and SYDVKM. The CDR3 is 13 amino acids. V lost 3 bases and J 4 bases, leaving 9 bases between the germline ends. In DNA, the CDR3 is TGTGCCAGCAGTTTCACAGGGAGCACTGAAGCTTTCTTT. This gives the protein CASSFTGSTEAFF.

This rearrangement joins TRBV19 to TRBJ1-5, with a possible D match to TRBD1 (5 bases). The V end lost 5 bases, the J end lost 3 bases, and 11 bases lay between the germline ends. The CDR3 is 14 amino acids. The germline V gene encodes CDR1 LNHDA and CDR2 SQIVND (reference sequence). CDR3 sequence: CASSLRDYNQPQHF. CDR3 DNA sequence: TGTGCCAGTAGTCTCAGGGATTACAATCAGCCCCAGCATTTT.

This chain joins TRBV10-1 and TRBJ1-1, with 7 nucleotides matching TRBD1. Germline V CDR1 and CDR2: WNHNN, SYGVQD (reference sequence). The V segment lost 4 bases and the J segment 5 bases; nucleotides outside the gene matches: 4. CDR3 size: 13 residues. DNA of the CDR3: TGCGCCAGCAGTGTTGGCAGGGGGACTGAAGCTTTCTTT. Translation gives CASSVGRGTEAFF.

The V call is TRBV27, the J call TRBJ2-7, with unresolved D. The CDR3 length is 14 residues. Trimming shortened V by 3 bases and J by 3 bases, and 12 bases separated the two germline ends. Per germline, CDR1 MNHEY and CDR2 SMNVEV (reference sequence). The CDR3 reads CASSFQVNGYEQYF. CDR3 DNA sequence: TGTGCCAGCAGTTTCCAAGTCAACGGCTACGAGCAGTACTTC.

J is TRBJ2-7 and V is TRBV11-2; 7 nucleotides line up with TRBD1. Trimming cost V 5 bases and J 3 bases; bases outside gene matches: 7. Germline CDR1 SGHAT, CDR2 FQNNGV. CDR3 size: 14 residues. This CDR3 is CASSASRQGYEQYF. The CDR3 nucleotides read TGTGCCAGCAGCGCGAGTCGACAGGGCTACGAGCAGTACTTC.

In this sample, this clone turned up once. V and J are TRBV12-5 and TRBJ1-1; possible D gene TRBD1, 5 bases. V shed 1 base and J shed 5 bases, with 11 bases lying between them. The CDR3 runs to 14 residues. Germline V lookup: CDR1 LGHNT, CDR2 FRNRAP. The CDR3 nucleotides read TGTGCTAGTGGTTTGGACGGGACGCAGACTGAAGCTTTCTTT. Protein product: CASGLDGTQTEAFF.

The rearrangement joins TRBV30 to TRBJ2-2; D possibly corresponds to TRBD1 (5 bases). Looked up from germline, CDR1 is GTSNPN and CDR2 is SVGIG (reference sequence). This CDR3 has 13 residues. Trimming removed 3 bases from V and 6 bases from J, with 11 bases in between. The CDR3 loop is CAWSPDSSGELFF. As DNA, the CDR3 is TGTGCCTGGAGCCCCGACAGTTCCGGGGAGCTGTTTTTT.

The chain is built from TRBV6-5 and TRBJ2-1, with D perhaps matching TRBD1 (6 bases). This CDR3 is built from 14 residues. In germline, CDR1 is MNHEY, CDR2 SVGAGI. Trimming removed 2 bases from V and 4 bases from J, with 9 bases in between. CDR3 DNA: TGTGCCAGCAGTTACGGGACACTTTACAATGAGCAGTTCTTC. Its translation is CASSYGTLYNEQFF.

The chain uses TRBV5-6 and TRBJ1-1; D is undetermined. The CDR3 contains 14 residues. Germline CDR1 and CDR2: SGHDT and YYEEEE. V dropped 3 bases and J dropped 0 bases, with 9 bases sitting between them. The CDR3 sequence: CASSSAPLNTEAFF. CDR3 DNA: TGTGCCAGCAGCTCGGCCCCCCTGAACACTGAAGCTTTCTTT. Complete variable domain (other parts from reference TRBV5-6 and TRBJ1-1): DAGVTQSPTHLIKTRGQQVTLRCSPKSGHDTVSWYQQALGQGPQFIFQYYEEEERQRGNFPDRFSGHQFPNYSSELNVNALLLGDSALYLCASSSAPLNTEAFFGQGTRLTVV.

The V call is TRBV7-9, the J call TRBJ1-6; D call uncertain. The germline gives CDR1 SEHNR, CDR2 FQNEAQ (reference sequence). V was clipped by 6 bases and J by 4 bases, with 22 bases between them. This CDR3 spans 18 amino acids. The CDR3 coding sequence is TGTGCCAGCAGTTCCGACGATTTATCCGACTTTTATAATTCACCCCTCCACTTT. Its translation is CASSSDDLSDFYNSPLHF.

V is TRBV6-5 and J is TRBJ1-1, with D perhaps matching TRBD1 (6 bases). CDR3 length: 13 amino acids. Germline V gene sequence: CDR1 MNHEY, CDR2 SVGAGI. V lost 5 bases to trimming and J lost 4 bases, with 11 bases between them. In DNA, the CDR3 is TGTGCCAGCAGTGTTGGACAGACCACTGAAGCTTTCTTT. Translation: CASSVGQTTEAFF.